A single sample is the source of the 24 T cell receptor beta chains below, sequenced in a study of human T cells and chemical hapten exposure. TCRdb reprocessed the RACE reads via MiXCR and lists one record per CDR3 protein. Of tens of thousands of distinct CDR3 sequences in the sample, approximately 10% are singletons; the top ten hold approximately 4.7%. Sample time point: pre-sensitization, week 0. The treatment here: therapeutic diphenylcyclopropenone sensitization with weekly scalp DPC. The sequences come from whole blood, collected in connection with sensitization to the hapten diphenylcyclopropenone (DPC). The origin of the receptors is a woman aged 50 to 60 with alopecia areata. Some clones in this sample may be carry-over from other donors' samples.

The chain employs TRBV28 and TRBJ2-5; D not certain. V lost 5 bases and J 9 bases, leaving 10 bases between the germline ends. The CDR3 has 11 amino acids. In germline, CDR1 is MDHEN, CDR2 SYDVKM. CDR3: CASSLTRAQYF. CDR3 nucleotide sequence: TGTGCCAGCAGTCTTACCCGAGCCCAGTACTTC.

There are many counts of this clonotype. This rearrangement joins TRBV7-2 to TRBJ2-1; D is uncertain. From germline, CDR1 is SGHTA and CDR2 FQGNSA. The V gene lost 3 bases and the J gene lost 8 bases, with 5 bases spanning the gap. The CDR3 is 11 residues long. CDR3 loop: CASSFGDEQFF. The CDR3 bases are TGTGCCAGCAGCTTTGGGGATGAGCAGTTCTTC.

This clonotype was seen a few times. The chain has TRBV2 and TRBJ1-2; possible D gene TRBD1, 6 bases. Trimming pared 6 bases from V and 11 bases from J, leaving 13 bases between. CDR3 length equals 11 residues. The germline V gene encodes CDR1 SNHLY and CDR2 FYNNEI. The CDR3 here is CASRAQGAYTF. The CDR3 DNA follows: TGTGCCAGCAGAGCACAGGGCGCTTACACCTTC.

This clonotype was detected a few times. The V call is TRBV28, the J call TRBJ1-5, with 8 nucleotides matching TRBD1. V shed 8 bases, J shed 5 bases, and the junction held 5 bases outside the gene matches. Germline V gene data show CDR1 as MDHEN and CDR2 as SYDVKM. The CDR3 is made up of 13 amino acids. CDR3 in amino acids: CASGYRGYQPQHF. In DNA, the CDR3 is TGTGCCAGCGGCTACAGGGGGTATCAGCCCCAGCATTTT.

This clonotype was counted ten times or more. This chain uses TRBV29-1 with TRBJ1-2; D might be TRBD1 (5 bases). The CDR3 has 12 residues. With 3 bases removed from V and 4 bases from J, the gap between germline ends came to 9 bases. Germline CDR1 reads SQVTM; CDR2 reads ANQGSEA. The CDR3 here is CSVEGTSYGYTF. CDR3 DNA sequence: TGCAGCGTTGAGGGGACCTCCTATGGCTACACCTTC. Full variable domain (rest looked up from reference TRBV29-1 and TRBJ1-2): SAVISQKPSRDICQRGTSLTIQCQVDSQVTMMFWYRQQPGQSLTLIATANQGSEATYESGFVIDKFPISRPNLTFSTLTVSNMSPEDSSIYLCSVEGTSYGYTFGSGTRLTVV.

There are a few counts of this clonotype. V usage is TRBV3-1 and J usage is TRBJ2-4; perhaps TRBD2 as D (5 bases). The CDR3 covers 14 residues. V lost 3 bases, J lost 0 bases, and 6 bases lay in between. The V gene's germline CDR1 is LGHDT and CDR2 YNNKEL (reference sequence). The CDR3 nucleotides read TGTGCCAGCAGCCAGGGGAGAGCCAAAAACATTCAGTACTTC. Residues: CASSQGRAKNIQYF.

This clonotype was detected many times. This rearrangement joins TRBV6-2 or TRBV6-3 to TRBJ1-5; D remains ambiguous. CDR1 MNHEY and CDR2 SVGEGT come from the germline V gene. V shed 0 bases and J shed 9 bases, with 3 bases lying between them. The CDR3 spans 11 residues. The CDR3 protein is CASSYSGPQHF. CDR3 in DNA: TGTGCCAGCAGTTACTCGGGGCCCCAGCATTTT.

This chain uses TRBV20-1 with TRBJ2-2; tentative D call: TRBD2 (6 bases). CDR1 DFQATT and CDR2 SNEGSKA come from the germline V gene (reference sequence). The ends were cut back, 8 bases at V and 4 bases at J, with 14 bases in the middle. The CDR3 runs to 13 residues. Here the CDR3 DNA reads TGCAGTATGGCCGGGGGACGCACCGGGGAGCTGTTTTTT. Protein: CSMAGGRTGELFF.

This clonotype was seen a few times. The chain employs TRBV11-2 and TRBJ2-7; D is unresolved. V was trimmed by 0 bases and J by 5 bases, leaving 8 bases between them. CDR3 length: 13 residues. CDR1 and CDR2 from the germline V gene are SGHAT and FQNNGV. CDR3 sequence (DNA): TGTGCCAGCAGCTTAGATCCGGGCCACGAGCAGTACTTC. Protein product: CASSLDPGHEQYF.

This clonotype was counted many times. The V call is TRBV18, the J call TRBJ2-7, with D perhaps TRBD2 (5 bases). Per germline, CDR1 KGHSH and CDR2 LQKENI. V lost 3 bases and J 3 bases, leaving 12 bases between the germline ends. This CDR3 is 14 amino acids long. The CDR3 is CASSPGRRDYEQYF. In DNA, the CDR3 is TGTGCCAGCTCACCTGGTAGACGGGACTACGAGCAGTACTTC.

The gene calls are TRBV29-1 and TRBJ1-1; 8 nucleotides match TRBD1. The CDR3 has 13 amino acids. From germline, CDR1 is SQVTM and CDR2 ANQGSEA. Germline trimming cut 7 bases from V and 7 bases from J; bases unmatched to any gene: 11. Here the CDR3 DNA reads TGCAGCGCTGGGAAACAGGGGGGCGGTGAAGCTTTCTTT. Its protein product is CSAGKQGGGEAFF.

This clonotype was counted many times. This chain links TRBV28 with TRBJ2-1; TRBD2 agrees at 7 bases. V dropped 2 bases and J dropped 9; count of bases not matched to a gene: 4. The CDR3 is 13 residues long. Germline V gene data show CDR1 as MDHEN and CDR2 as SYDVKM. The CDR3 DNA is TGTGCCAGCAGTTTAGCGGGAGTTCGTGAGCAGTTCTTC. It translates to CASSLAGVREQFF. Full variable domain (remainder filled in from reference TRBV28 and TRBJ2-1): DVKVTQSSRYLVKRTGEKVFLECVQDMDHENMFWYRQDPGLGLRLIYFSYDVKMKEKGDIPEGYSVSREKKERFSLILESASTNQTSMYLCASSLAGVREQFFGPGTRLTVL.

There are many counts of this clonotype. The CDR3 DNA reads TGCAGTGCTAGAGTTGCAGGTAATCAGCCCCAGCATTTT. Translating gives CSARVAGNQPQHF. The chain uses TRBV20-1 and TRBJ1-5, with unresolved D. Trimming took off 1 base at V and 4 bases at J, with 8 bases between the two ends. This CDR3 comprises 13 residues. CDR1 and CDR2 from the germline V gene are DFQATT and SNEGSKA (reference sequence).

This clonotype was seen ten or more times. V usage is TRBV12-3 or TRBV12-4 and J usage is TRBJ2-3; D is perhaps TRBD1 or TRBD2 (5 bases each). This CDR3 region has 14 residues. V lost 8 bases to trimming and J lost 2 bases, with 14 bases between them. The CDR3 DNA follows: TGTGCCAGCTTTTCCGGGACGTTCACAGATACGCAGTATTTT. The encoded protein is CASFSGTFTDTQYF.

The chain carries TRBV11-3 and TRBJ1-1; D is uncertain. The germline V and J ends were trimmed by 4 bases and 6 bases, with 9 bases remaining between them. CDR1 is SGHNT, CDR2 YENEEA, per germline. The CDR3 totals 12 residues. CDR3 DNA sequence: TGTGCCAGCAGCTCGGGAGTATCTGAAGCTTTCTTT. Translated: CASSSGVSEAFF.

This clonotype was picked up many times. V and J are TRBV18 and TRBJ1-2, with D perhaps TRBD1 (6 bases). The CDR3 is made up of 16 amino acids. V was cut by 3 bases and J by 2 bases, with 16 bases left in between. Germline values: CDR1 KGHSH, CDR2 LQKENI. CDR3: CASSPTTRQANYGYTF. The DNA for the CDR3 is TGTGCCAGCTCACCCACAACGAGACAGGCGAACTATGGCTACACCTTC. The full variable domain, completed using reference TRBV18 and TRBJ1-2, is NAGVMQNPRHLVRRRGQEARLRCSPMKGHSHVYWYRQLPEEGLKFMVYLQKENIIDESGMPKERFSAEFPKEGPSILRIQQVVRGDSAAYFCASSPTTRQANYGYTFGSGTRLTVV.

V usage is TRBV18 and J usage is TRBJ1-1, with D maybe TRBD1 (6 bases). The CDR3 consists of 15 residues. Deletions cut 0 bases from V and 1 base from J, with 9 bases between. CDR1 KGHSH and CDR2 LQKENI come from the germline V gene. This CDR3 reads CASSPPRQANTEAFF. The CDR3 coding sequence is TGTGCCAGCTCACCACCGAGACAGGCGAACACTGAAGCTTTCTTT.

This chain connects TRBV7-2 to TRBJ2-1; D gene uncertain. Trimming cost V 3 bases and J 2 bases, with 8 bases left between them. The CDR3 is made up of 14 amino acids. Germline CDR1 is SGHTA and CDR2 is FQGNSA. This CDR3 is CASSFKGPYNEQFF. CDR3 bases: TGTGCCAGCAGCTTTAAGGGCCCCTACAATGAGCAGTTCTTC. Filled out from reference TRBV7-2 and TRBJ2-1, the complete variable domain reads GAGVSQSPSNKVTEKGKDVELRCDPISGHTALYWYRQSLGQGLEFLIYFQGNSAPDKSGLPSDRFSAERTGGSVSTLTIQRTQQEDSAVYLCASSFKGPYNEQFFGPGTRLTVL.

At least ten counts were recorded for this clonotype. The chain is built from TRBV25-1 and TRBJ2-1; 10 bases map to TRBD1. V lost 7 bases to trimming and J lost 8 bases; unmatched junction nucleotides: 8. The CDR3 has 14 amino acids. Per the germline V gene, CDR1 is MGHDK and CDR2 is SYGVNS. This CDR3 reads CASTPDGTGDEQFF. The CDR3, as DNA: TGTGCCAGCACCCCCGACGGGACAGGGGATGAGCAGTTCTTC.

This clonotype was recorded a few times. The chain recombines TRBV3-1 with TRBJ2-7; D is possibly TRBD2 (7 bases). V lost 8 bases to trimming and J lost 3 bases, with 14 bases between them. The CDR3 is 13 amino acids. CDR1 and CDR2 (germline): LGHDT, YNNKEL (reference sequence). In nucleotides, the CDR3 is TGTGCCAGCGGGGGGGCCAGCGGCTACGAGCAGTACTTC. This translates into CASGGASGYEQYF.

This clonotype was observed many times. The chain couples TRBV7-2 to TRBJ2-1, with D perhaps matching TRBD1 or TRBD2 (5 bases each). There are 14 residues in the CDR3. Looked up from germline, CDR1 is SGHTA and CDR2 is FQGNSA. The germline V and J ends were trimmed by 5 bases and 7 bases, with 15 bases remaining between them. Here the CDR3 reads CASSLGTSINEQFF. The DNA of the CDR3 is TGTGCCAGCAGCCTGGGGACCTCAATTAATGAGCAGTTCTTC.

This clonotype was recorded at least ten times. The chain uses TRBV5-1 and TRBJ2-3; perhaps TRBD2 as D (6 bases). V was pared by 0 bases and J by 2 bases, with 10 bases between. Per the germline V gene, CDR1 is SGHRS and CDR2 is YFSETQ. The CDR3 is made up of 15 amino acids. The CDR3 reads CASSLVSGTTDTQYF. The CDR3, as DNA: TGCGCCAGCAGCTTGGTTAGCGGAACCACAGATACGCAGTATTTT.

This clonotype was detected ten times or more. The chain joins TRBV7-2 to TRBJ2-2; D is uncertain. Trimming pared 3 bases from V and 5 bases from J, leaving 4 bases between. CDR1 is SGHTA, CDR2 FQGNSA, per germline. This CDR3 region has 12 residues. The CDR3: CASSFRTGELFF. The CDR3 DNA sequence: TGTGCCAGCAGCTTCCGTACCGGGGAGCTGTTTTTT.

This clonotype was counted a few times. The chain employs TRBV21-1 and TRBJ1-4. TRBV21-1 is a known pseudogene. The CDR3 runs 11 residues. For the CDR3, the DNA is TGTGCCCGCGTAGAGGATGAAAAACTGTTTTTT. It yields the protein CARVEDEKLFF.